The 25 T cell receptor beta chains reported below all come from one sample, sequenced in a study of spatial heterogeneity in lung cancer. As for time point: sample taken at primary tumor resection. TCRdb analysed the 5' RACE reads with MiXCR anew, one entry per CDR3 protein. The data hold approximately 15,000 distinct CDR3 sequences, with 3% to 4.5% observed a single time. The source was normal lung tissue next to the tumor, collected at surgery. The receptor source for this set is a male donor with early-stage non-small cell lung cancer.

This clonotype was counted many times. This beta chain is an off-target read within a library intended for alpha chains, so its frequency means little. The chain employs TRBV14 and TRBJ2-7; no definite D call. CDR1 SGHDN and CDR2 FVKESK come from the germline V gene. The CDR3 runs to 13 residues. Deletions cut 7 bases from V and 2 bases from J, with 12 bases between. The CDR3 DNA reads as TGTGCCAGCACCTTTGAGGTTCCCTACGAGCAGTACTTC. Its translation is CASTFEVPYEQYF.

This clonotype came up many times. This beta chain appears as a stray read in a library generated for alpha chains; its size is not informative. The chain has TRBV10-3 and TRBJ2-5, with TRBD2 identical over 11 bases. Germline lookup yields CDR1 ENHRY and CDR2 SYGVKD. The trim removed 5 bases at V and 3 bases at J, leaving 5 bases unmatched. This CDR3 is 15 amino acids long. The CDR3 loop is CAISPTSGIKETQYF. CDR3 DNA: TGTGCCATCAGTCCGACTAGCGGGATCAAAGAGACCCAGTACTTC.

Of note for this clonotype: The library was prepared for alpha chains; this beta chain is a stray read, so its frequency means little. This rearrangement joins TRBV10-2 to TRBJ1-4; tentative D call: TRBD1 (6 bases). This CDR3 region has 15 residues. The V gene's germline CDR1 is WSHSY and CDR2 SAAADI. The germline V and J ends were trimmed by 3 bases and 5 bases, with 13 bases remaining between them. CDR3 bases: TGCGCCAGCAGTGAAGGCAGGGGAATCAATGAAAAACTGTTTTTT. Translation: CASSEGRGINEKLFF.

This clonotype was seen many times. The library was designed around alpha chains, so this beta chain is a stray read whose abundance carries little weight. The chain is built from TRBV18 and TRBJ2-7; no clear D gene. The ends were cut back, 3 bases at V and 1 base at J, with 7 bases in the middle. The length of the CDR3 is 13 residues. The germline V gene encodes CDR1 KGHSH and CDR2 LQKENI. The CDR3 is CASSPAGSYEQYF. In DNA, the CDR3 is TGTGCCAGCTCACCCGCCGGGTCCTACGAGCAGTACTTC.

This clonotype occurred many times. A library made for alpha chains picked up this beta chain off target, so its size means little. V gene TRBV15 combines with J gene TRBJ2-5; D perhaps matches TRBD2 (5 bases). CDR1 is LNHNV, CDR2 YYDKDF, per germline (reference sequence). V shed 1 base and J shed 5 bases, with 11 bases lying between them. The CDR3 has 14 residues. CDR3 protein: CATSRVSGTETQYF. The CDR3 DNA follows: TGTGCCACCAGCAGAGTGTCGGGAACTGAGACCCAGTACTTC.

This clonotype was observed at least ten times. This beta chain is an off-target read within a library intended for alpha chains, so its frequency means little. The rearrangement links TRBV28 to TRBJ1-2; tentative D call: TRBD1 (5 bases). The germline V and J ends were trimmed by 5 bases and 7 bases, with 17 bases remaining between them. CDR3 length: 14 residues. Germline lookup yields CDR1 MDHEN and CDR2 SYDVKM. The CDR3 here is CASSAPSGGSGYTF. CDR3 coding DNA: TGTGCCAGCAGTGCCCCGAGCGGGGGGAGTGGCTACACCTTC.

This clonotype was seen more than once but under ten times. With the library built for alpha chains, this beta chain is off target and its frequency is not meaningful. This sequence joins TRBV7-6 and TRBJ2-2; D gene uncertain. This CDR3 is 13 amino acids long. Germline CDR1 is SGHVS and CDR2 is FNYEAQ. Trimming removed 8 bases from V and 3 bases from J, with 10 bases in between. The CDR3 reads CASGRSYTGELFF. CDR3 DNA sequence: TGTGCCAGCGGGCGGTCATACACCGGGGAGCTGTTTTTT.

There are many counts of this clonotype. A library prepared for alpha chains yielded this beta chain as an off-target read; its size is of little meaning. The chain has TRBV6-6 and TRBJ2-5, with 9 positions matching TRBD2. Germline V gives CDR1 MNHNY, CDR2 SVGAGI (reference sequence). V trimming: 0 bases; J trimming: 3 bases; junction bases outside the gene matches: 26. This CDR3 region has 23 residues. CDR3 in DNA: TGTGCCAGCAGTTACTCGATGACCGGGTCTAGCGGGAAACGGGTCTGGTCCAAAGAGACCCAGTACTTC. It yields the protein CASSYSMTGSSGKRVWSKETQYF.

This clonotype came up many times. For a library built for alpha chains, this beta chain is a stray read; little rests on its size. This rearrangement joins TRBV29-1 to TRBJ2-5, with 9 bases lining up with TRBD1. The length of the CDR3 is 14 residues. Looked up from germline, CDR1 is SQVTM and CDR2 is ANQGSEA. J was trimmed by 2 bases and V by 6 bases; bases with no gene match: 7. The CDR3 sequence is CSVEQGAGQETQYF. The CDR3 DNA follows: TGCAGCGTGGAACAGGGGGCCGGACAAGAGACCCAGTACTTC. The full variable domain, in which reference TRBV29-1 and TRBJ2-5 provide the parts outside the CDR3, is SAVISQKPSRDICQRGTSLTIQCQVDSQVTMMFWYRQQPGQSLTLIATANQGSEATYESGFVIDKFPISRPNLTFSTLTVSNMSPEDSSIYLCSVEQGAGQETQYFGPGTRLLVL.

In its sample, this clonotype was seen many times. As an off-target read in a library built for alpha chains, this beta chain has a frequency of little significance. CDR3 bases: TGTGCCAGCAGCCCAACAGGGGGAGGGCGAGAGACCCAGTACTTC. Amino acid sequence: CASSPTGGGRETQYF. The V and J genes are TRBV7-4 and TRBJ2-5; weak D call: TRBD1 (8 bases). There are 15 residues in the CDR3. With 5 bases removed from V and 4 bases from J, the gap between germline ends came to 17 bases. The V gene's germline CDR1 is SGHVT and CDR2 SQSDAQ.

In this sample, this clonotype turned up many times. Within a library made for alpha chains, this beta chain is off target, and its count is uninformative. This rearrangement joins TRBV7-9 to TRBJ2-1; D assignment may be TRBD1 or TRBD2 (5 bases each). V lost 2 bases and J lost 6, with 14 bases in between. CDR1 and CDR2 (germline): SEHNR, FQNEAQ (reference sequence). The CDR3 contains 15 residues. The CDR3 protein is CASSLSRGPSNEQFF. The CDR3 DNA reads TGTGCCAGCAGCTTATCGAGGGGCCCTTCCAATGAGCAGTTCTTC.

In its sample, this clonotype ranks as medium-sized. The library was designed around alpha chains, so this beta chain is a stray read whose abundance carries little weight. The chain combines TRBV9 with TRBJ2-1; possibly TRBD1 for D (5 bases). Germline V lookup: CDR1 SGDLS, CDR2 YYNGEE. This CDR3 comprises 15 residues. Deletions cut 4 bases from V and 1 base from J, with 12 bases between. CDR3 DNA sequence: TGTGCCAGCAGCCGACAGACGGAGTCCTACAATGAGCAGTTCTTC. Amino acids: CASSRQTESYNEQFF.

This clonotype qualifies as medium-sized (0.01 to 0.1%). A library prepared for alpha chains yielded this beta chain as an off-target read; its size is of little meaning. DNA for the CDR3: TGTGCCAGCAGCCCGTTCTCGAACTCTGGAAACACCATATATTTT. Translation: CASSPFSNSGNTIYF. This chain connects TRBV6-5 to TRBJ1-3; D unresolved. The V end was cut by 6 bases, the J end by 0 bases, with 12 bases between. From germline, CDR1 is MNHEY and CDR2 SVGAGI. The CDR3 is 15 residues long.

This clonotype is classed as medium-sized. This beta chain appears as a stray read in a library generated for alpha chains; its size is not informative. The chain uses TRBV12-3 or TRBV12-4 and TRBJ2-7; 7 nucleotides align to TRBD2. This CDR3 spans 15 amino acids. Unmatched junction bases numbered 9, after V lost 2 bases and J lost 5 bases. The CDR3 sequence is CASSLSSGGAHEQYF. The CDR3 coding sequence is TGTGCCAGCAGTTTATCTTCGGGAGGCGCCCACGAGCAGTACTTC.

This clonotype was picked up many times. Because the library targeted alpha chains, this beta chain is an off-target read whose size means little. The CDR3 sequence: CAGGRSYNEQFF. CDR3 DNA sequence: TGTGCCGGCGGGAGGTCCTACAATGAGCAGTTCTTC. This chain uses TRBV6-1 with TRBJ2-1; 8 bases line up with TRBD2. The trim removed 11 bases at V and 1 base at J, leaving 1 base unmatched. The V gene's germline CDR1 is MNHNS and CDR2 SASEGT. The CDR3 sequence is 12 residues long.

The sample holds many counts of this clonotype. This beta chain came through as a stray read in a library set up for alpha chains, and its size says little. CDR3 sequence (DNA): TGTGCCAGCAGTCCCTTGTTTGAGCAGTTCTTC. It specifies CASSPLFEQFF. The V and J genes are TRBV6-2 or TRBV6-3 and TRBJ2-1; D call uncertain. Trimming took off 5 bases at V and 9 bases at J, with 8 bases between the two ends. The germline V gene has CDR1 MNHEY and CDR2 SVGEGT. CDR3 length equals 11 residues.

Judged by abundance, this clonotype is large (0.1 to 1%). Since it is a stray read in a library aimed at alpha chains, this beta chain has a size that is not meaningful. V usage is TRBV2 and J usage is TRBJ1-2; 7 positions agree with TRBD1. The junction had 10 bases not matched to a gene; V was cut back by 9 bases and J by 9 bases. The CDR3 is made up of 12 amino acids. In germline, CDR1 is SNHLY, CDR2 FYNNEI. CDR3 region: CASRDSLISYTF. The DNA for the CDR3 is TGTGCCAGTCGGGACAGTTTAATAAGCTACACCTTC.

This clonotype was counted at least ten times. Found in a library prepared for alpha chains, this beta chain is an off-target read, and its abundance has little meaning. Here the CDR3 reads CASSESANNYGYTF. The DNA for the CDR3 is TGTGCCAGCAGTGAAAGCGCCAATAACTATGGCTACACCTTC. The rearrangement joins TRBV6-1 to TRBJ1-2, with unresolved D. Germline V lookup: CDR1 MNHNS, CDR2 SASEGT. V gave up 2 bases and J gave up 1 base, with 8 bases separating them. This CDR3 spans 14 amino acids.

This clonotype was observed at least ten times. This beta chain turned up in a library designed for alpha chains; as an off-target read, its abundance says little. The chain combines TRBV5-5 with TRBJ2-7; either TRBD1 or TRBD2 may supply D (5 bases each). The CDR3 runs to 15 residues. V dropped 2 bases and J dropped 2 bases, with 14 bases sitting between them. Per germline, CDR1 SGHKS and CDR2 YYEKEE (reference sequence). For the CDR3, the DNA is TGTGCCAGCAGCTTAGCAGGGACGTTGGCCTACGAGCAGTACTTC. Translating gives CASSLAGTLAYEQYF. Combining the CDR3 with reference TRBV5-5 and TRBJ2-7 gives the whole variable domain DAGVTQSPTHLIKTRGQQVTLRCSPISGHKSVSWYQQVLGQGPQFIFQYYEKEERGRGNFPDRFSARQFPNYSSELNVNALLLGDSALYLCASSLAGTLAYEQYFGPGTRLTVT.

This clonotype was counted ten times or more. The library was built for alpha chains, so this beta chain is an off-target read and its size means little. V gene TRBV6-2 or TRBV6-3 combines with J gene TRBJ2-5; D is uncertain. The CDR3 sequence is 11 residues long. Germline CDR1 MNHEY, CDR2 SVGEGT. V was trimmed by 8 bases and J by 3 bases, leaving 7 bases between them. CDR3 in amino acids: CASAVEETQYF. The DNA for the CDR3 is TGTGCCAGCGCGGTAGAAGAGACCCAGTACTTC.

The sample holds many counts of this clonotype. This beta chain turned up in a library designed for alpha chains; as an off-target read, its abundance says little. This sequence joins TRBV6-5 and TRBJ2-3, with TRBD1 identical over 12 bases. CDR1 and CDR2 from the germline V gene are MNHEY and SVGAGI. The CDR3 consists of 16 residues. J was trimmed by 4 bases and V by 5 bases; bases with no gene match: 7. CDR3 sequence: CASSAGTGGLADTQYF. The CDR3, as DNA: TGTGCCAGCAGTGCTGGGACAGGGGGCTTGGCAGATACGCAGTATTTT.

This clonotype was counted at least ten times. The library was built for alpha chains, so this beta chain is an off-target read and its size means little. The CDR3 here is CASSLLEGLGPYEQYF. The CDR3 DNA sequence: TGTGCCAGCAGCCTCTTGGAGGGGTTGGGGCCCTACGAGCAGTACTTC. V gene TRBV14 combines with J gene TRBJ2-7; D perhaps matches TRBD2 (6 bases). CDR1 is SGHDN and CDR2 is FVKESK in the germline V gene. The CDR3 consists of 16 residues. V lost 4 bases and J 2 bases, leaving 18 bases between the germline ends.

Many counts were recorded for this clonotype. A library prepared for alpha chains yielded this beta chain as an off-target read; its size is of little meaning. The rearrangement uses TRBV19 and TRBJ2-5; 8 positions match TRBD1. V was pared by 5 bases and J by 4 bases, with 6 bases of the junction left unmatched. Germline assignment: CDR1 LNHDA and CDR2 SQIVND (reference sequence). The CDR3 length is 14 residues. CDR3: CASSDRGGRETQYF. The DNA of the CDR3 is TGTGCCAGTAGTGACAGGGGAGGACGAGAGACCCAGTACTTC.

This clonotype was recorded many times. Little can be read into the size of this beta chain, an off-target read in a library designed for alpha chains. The chain recombines TRBV4-2 with TRBJ2-1; 8 bases are shared with TRBD1. The germline V gene encodes CDR1 LGHNA and CDR2 YNFKEQ. V lost 3 bases to trimming and J lost 4 bases; unmatched junction nucleotides: 11. The CDR3 runs to 17 residues. In DNA form, the CDR3 reads TGTGCCAGCAGCCAGTACTACCGGGACAGGTATTACAATGAGCAGTTCTTC. It translates to CASSQYYRDRYYNEQFF.

This clonotype was counted at least ten times. This beta chain is off target for a library built for alpha chains, so its abundance means little. V gene TRBV5-1 combines with J gene TRBJ1-2; possible D gene TRBD1, 6 bases. Looked up from germline, CDR1 is SGHRS and CDR2 is YFSETQ. With 0 bases removed from V and 8 bases from J, the gap between germline ends came to 17 bases. The CDR3 contains 15 residues. CDR3 loop: CASSLELGQFFGYTF. CDR3 DNA: TGCGCCAGCAGCTTGGAGTTAGGACAGTTTTTCGGCTACACCTTC.